Reported below is one T cell receptor beta chain. This specimen comes from a study of T cell changes during pregnancy in multiple sclerosis. Looked up from germline, CDR1 is MNHNY and CDR2 is SVGAGI (reference sequence). The V gene lost 8 bases and the J gene lost 5 bases, with 6 bases spanning the gap. CDR3 size: 11 residues. TCRdb keeps only in-frame clones here, not all; method: immunoSEQ multiplex PCR. The sample consists of approximately 80,000 clones, about 94% of them appearing once. The sequencing here drew on peripheral blood, taken in the third trimester of pregnancy. The chain couples TRBV6-6 to TRBJ2-2, with D uncertain. The receptor comes from a female donor with multiple sclerosis, enrolled in a pregnancy study. The CDR3, as DNA: TGTGCCAGCGAGAGGACCGGGGAGCTGTTTTTT. Its translation is CASERTGELFF.